This T cell receptor beta chain was observed in a study of OX40 agonist ivuxolimab in advanced cancers. Turning to this clone: What it recognizes is unknown.

The method was immunoSEQ multiplex PCR; TCRdb's version includes in-frame clones alone and lacks a portion of them. The sample lists approximately 65,000 clones; about 82% were seen once. Study findings and constraints: Expanded clones tended on average to be more numerous among CD8+ T cells than CD4+.

Sample: CD4+ or CD8+ T cells sorted from blood, taken in a trial of the OX40 agonist ivuxolimab. The TCR was taken from an adult with an advanced solid tumor such as melanoma, head and neck, liver or kidney cancer.

The CDR3 DNA reads TGTGCCAGCAGCTTATTGGTAGCTGGGGAGCTGTTTTTT. This encodes CASSLLVAGELFF. This sequence joins TRBV7-2 and TRBJ2-2; D not resolved. Looked up from germline, CDR1 is SGHTA and CDR2 is FQGNSA. The CDR3 has 13 amino acids. Trimming removed 2 bases from V and 8 bases from J, with 9 bases in between. Complete variable domain (other parts from reference TRBV7-2 and TRBJ2-2): GAGVSQSPSNKVTEKGKDVELRCDPISGHTALYWYRQSLGQGLEFLIYFQGNSAPDKSGLPSDRFSAERTGGSVSTLTIQRTQQEDSAVYLCASSLLVAGELFFGEGSRLTVL.